The 28 T cell receptor beta chains listed next were all sequenced from one sample in a study of blood T cell repertoires in COVID-19. Produced via immunoSEQ multiplex PCR; TCRdb's table is partial and in-frame only. The repertoire holds 130,000 to 150,000 clones, with 70% to 80% as singletons. The specimen was peripheral blood. These receptors originate from a woman in her 70s with COVID-19, enrolled during active disease.

This clone was seen a handful of times. This sequence joins TRBV9 and TRBJ2-1, with 9 bases aligning to TRBD2. The ends lost 0 bases at V and 4 bases at J; junction bases unmatched: 5. This CDR3 comprises 16 residues. Germline V gene data show CDR1 as SGDLS and CDR2 as YYNGEE. The CDR3 is CASSVGGSGGYNEQFF. In nucleotides, the CDR3 is TGTGCCAGCAGCGTAGGAGGTAGCGGGGGTTACAATGAGCAGTTCTTC. The full variable domain, completed using reference TRBV9 and TRBJ2-1, is DSGVTQTPKHLITATGQRVTLRCSPRSGDLSVYWYQQSLDQGLQFLIQYYNGEERAKGNILERFSAQQFPDLHSELNLSSLELGDSALYFCASSVGGSGGYNEQFFGPGTRLTVL.

V is TRBV25-1 and J is TRBJ1-1, with 9 bases identical to TRBD1. Germline trimming cut 3 bases from V and 4 bases from J; bases unmatched to any gene: 6. In germline, CDR1 is MGHDK, CDR2 SYGVNS. The CDR3 contains 15 residues. The CDR3 protein is CASSEGTGRATEAFF. The CDR3 nucleotides read TGTGCCAGCAGTGAGGGGACAGGGCGGGCCACTGAAGCTTTCTTT.

The chain carries TRBV7-9 and TRBJ1-1; D is undetermined. This CDR3 comprises 13 residues. Looked up from germline, CDR1 is SEHNR and CDR2 is FQNEAQ (reference sequence). V shed 6 bases and J shed 6 bases, with 14 bases lying between them. The DNA for the CDR3 is TGTGCCAGCAGTCTAGGACTGCCTGCTGAAGCTTTCTTT. This gives the protein CASSLGLPAEAFF.

This clone was counted between two and nine times. The gene calls are TRBV11-2 and TRBJ1-1; TRBD1 matches 7 bases. CDR3 length: 13 residues. Trimming took 5 bases from V and 5 from J; bases not matched to a gene: 5. The V gene's germline CDR1 is SGHAT and CDR2 FQNNGV. CDR3 nucleotides: TGTGCCAGCAGCACGGGGACAGAGACTGAAGCTTTCTTT. Protein: CASSTGTETEAFF.

This clone was detected only a few times. V gene TRBV3-1 (or the pseudogene TRBV3-2) combines with J gene TRBJ1-1; 9 bases fit TRBD1. V lost 4 bases and J lost 4; bases outside the gene matches: 4. Germline-derived CDR1 and CDR2 are LGHDT and YNNKEL (reference sequence). The CDR3 is 14 amino acids. CDR3 sequence: CASSRDRALTEAFF. CDR3 bases: TGTGCCAGCAGCCGGGACAGGGCCCTCACTGAAGCTTTCTTT.

This chain uses TRBV2 with TRBJ2-3; D may be TRBD2 (6 bases). V was pared by 4 bases and J by 3 bases, with 14 bases between. Germline-derived CDR1 and CDR2 are SNHLY and FYNNEI. The CDR3 is 15 amino acids. The CDR3 region has the DNA TGTGCCAGCAGTGTGCAGGAGGGGTCTACAGATACGCAGTATTTT. Protein product: CASSVQEGSTDTQYF.

CDR3 nucleotide sequence: TGTGCCAGCACCCCGGACATCGCGCAAGGCTACACCTTC. Its protein product is CASTPDIAQGYTF. The chain carries TRBV6-6 and TRBJ1-2; possible D gene TRBD1, 5 bases. V shed 7 bases and J shed 8 bases, with 17 bases lying between them. CDR1 and CDR2 (germline): MNHNY, SVGAGI (reference sequence). This CDR3 spans 13 amino acids.

A single count supports this clone. V gene TRBV14 combines with J gene TRBJ2-7, with D maybe TRBD2 (6 bases). The CDR3 contains 15 residues. V shed 1 base and J shed 7 bases, with 17 bases lying between them. Germline CDR1 SGHDN, CDR2 FVKESK. The CDR3 sequence: CASSQGVRGKEEQYF. CDR3 nucleotides: TGTGCCAGCAGCCAAGGGGTCCGGGGGAAGGAGGAGCAGTACTTC.

The chain carries TRBV28 and TRBJ2-3; 12 positions match TRBD1. CDR3 length equals 16 residues. CDR1 is MDHEN and CDR2 is SYDVKM in the germline V gene. J was trimmed by 5 bases and V by 3 bases; bases with no gene match: 6. The CDR3 region has the DNA TGTGCCAGCAGTTTCCGGGACAGGGGGCGGGTAGATACGCAGTATTTT. Protein sequence: CASSFRDRGRVDTQYF.

The chain combines TRBV11-2 with TRBJ2-1, with 8 positions matching TRBD1. Germline CDR1 SGHAT, CDR2 FQNNGV. This CDR3 is 15 amino acids long. V gave up 2 bases and J gave up 7 bases; unmatched junction bases: 7. CDR3 nucleotide sequence: TGTGCCAGCAGCTTAACGAGGGACAGGTCAAATGAGCAGTTCTTC. This sequence encodes CASSLTRDRSNEQFF.

This clone was counted only a few times. The chain is built from TRBV6-2 or TRBV6-3 and TRBJ1-1, with 7 bases identical to TRBD1. Germline V lookup: CDR1 MNHEY, CDR2 SVGEGT. There are 14 residues in the CDR3. J was trimmed by 7 bases and V by 3 bases; bases with no gene match: 8. In DNA form, the CDR3 reads TGTGCCAGCAGTTATTTTCGGGACAGCGGTGAAGCTTTCTTT. Its translation is CASSYFRDSGEAFF.

The V and J genes are TRBV6-2 or TRBV6-3 and TRBJ2-2, with 12 bases aligning to TRBD2. The CDR3 is made up of 18 amino acids. CDR1 and CDR2 (germline): MNHEY, SVGEGT. The trim removed 5 bases at V and 0 bases at J, leaving 7 bases unmatched. The CDR3 DNA reads TGTGCCAGCAGTGGACTAGCGGGGTCTCTGCCGAACACCGGGGAGCTGTTTTTT. Translation gives CASSGLAGSLPNTGELFF.

The chain has TRBV6-5 and TRBJ1-6; TRBD1 is a possible D gene (6 bases). From germline, CDR1 is MNHEY and CDR2 SVGAGI. V was cut by 4 bases and J by 10 bases, with 14 bases left in between. The CDR3 runs 14 residues. CDR3 sequence (DNA): TGTGCCAGCAGTTCCAGGGTAGGGGGATCACCCCTCCACTTT. Translation: CASSSRVGGSPLHF.

The chain carries TRBV19 and TRBJ1-4; 8 bases match TRBD1. The trim removed 6 bases at V and 0 bases at J, leaving 3 bases unmatched. The CDR3 consists of 15 residues. Germline CDR1 LNHDA, CDR2 SQIVND (reference sequence). CDR3: CASRDRVATNEKLFF. CDR3 DNA: TGTGCCAGTAGGGACAGGGTTGCAACTAATGAAAAACTGTTTTTT. Based on the CDR3 plus reference TRBV19 and TRBJ1-4, the full variable domain is DGGITQSPKYLFRKEGQNVTLSCEQNLNHDAMYWYRQDPGQGLRLIYYSQIVNDFQKGDIAEGYSVSREKKESFPLTVTSAQKNPTAFYLCASRDRVATNEKLFFGSGTQLSVL.

The chain has TRBV6-5 and TRBJ1-1; D might be TRBD1 (6 bases). The V end lost 5 bases, the J end lost 4 bases, and 17 bases lay between the germline ends. CDR1 MNHEY and CDR2 SVGAGI come from the germline V gene. The CDR3 loop spans 15 amino acids. CDR3 nucleotide sequence: TGTGCCAGCAGTCCCGCCGGACAGTTAAGCACTGAAGCTTTCTTT. It yields the protein CASSPAGQLSTEAFF.

The chain recombines TRBV7-3 with TRBJ1-3, with TRBD1 matching over 8 bases. The CDR3 runs 15 residues. The junction had 7 bases not matched to a gene; V was cut back by 5 bases and J by 4 bases. Per germline, CDR1 SGHTA and CDR2 FQGTGA. CDR3 sequence reads: CASSIPQGEGNTIYF. For the CDR3, the DNA is TGTGCCAGCAGCATCCCACAGGGGGAGGGAAACACCATATATTTT.

This clone was seen many times. The V call is TRBV3-1 (or the pseudogene TRBV3-2), the J call TRBJ1-6, with 9 nucleotides matching TRBD1. From germline, CDR1 is LGHDT and CDR2 YNNKEL (reference sequence). The junction had 4 bases not matched to a gene; V was cut back by 3 bases and J by 10 bases. The CDR3 spans 14 residues. The CDR3 reads CASSQEGQGSPLHF. Here the CDR3 DNA reads TGTGCCAGCAGCCAGGAGGGACAGGGATCACCCCTCCACTTT.

This clone showed up just once. At one end the junction does not follow the germline gene, possibly because of a read error. The J gene is TRBJ2-2, the V gene TRBV11-2, with D tentatively TRBD2 (6 bases). CDR3 size: 14 residues. Germline CDR1 SGHAT, CDR2 FQNNGV. The CDR3 DNA reads TGTGCCAGCAGCTTAGGGCAGGGCCTCGGGGGGCTGTTTTTT. Translated, it gives CASSLGQGLGGLFF.

This clone has a handful of counts. A read error may be the cause here, since a much bigger clone is one base away. The rearrangement links TRBV7-3 to TRBJ1-1; D uncertain. V was clipped by 2 bases and J by 4 bases, with 8 bases between them. Looked up from germline, CDR1 is SGHTA and CDR2 is FQGTGA. The CDR3 totals 13 residues. CDR3 nucleotide sequence: TGTGCCAGCAGCTTACAAGGGAGCACTGAAGCTTTCTTT. Translated: CASSLQGSTEAFF.

The gene calls are TRBV4-3 and TRBJ2-7; a weak D match, TRBD2 (5 bases). This CDR3 region has 16 residues. CDR1 is LGHNA, CDR2 YSLEER, per germline. V lost 1 base, J lost 7 bases, and 20 bases lay in between. The CDR3 region has the DNA TGCGCCAGCAGCCAAGCCGTCCTAAGTACTACGGGGGAGCAGTACTTC. It translates to CASSQAVLSTTGEQYF.

This sequence joins TRBV9 and TRBJ2-7; D is possibly TRBD2 (5 bases). Trimming pared 4 bases from V and 0 bases from J, leaving 17 bases between. The CDR3 length is 16 residues. Germline V gives CDR1 SGDLS, CDR2 YYNGEE. This CDR3 reads CASSPTTGLSSYEQYF. In nucleotides, the CDR3 is TGTGCCAGCAGCCCAACCACCGGACTTAGCTCCTACGAGCAGTACTTC.

The genes are TRBV6-2 or TRBV6-3 and TRBJ1-2; 11 nucleotides align to TRBD1. CDR3 length equals 17 residues. Germline CDR1 is MNHEY and CDR2 is SVGEGT. J was trimmed by 4 bases and V by 6 bases; bases with no gene match: 13. In nucleotides, the CDR3 is TGTGCCAGCAGCCCCTCCGGGACAGGGGGATCATTCTATGGCTACACCTTC. Translation: CASSPSGTGGSFYGYTF.

This chain joins TRBV7-8 and TRBJ2-5; 12 bases are a match to TRBD1. V lost 4 bases to trimming and J lost 4 bases; unmatched junction nucleotides: 4. Germline CDR1 is SGHVS and CDR2 is FQNEAQ. This CDR3 has 15 residues. The CDR3 loop reads CASSSRGQGAETQYF. The CDR3 DNA is TGTGCCAGCAGCTCCCGGGGACAGGGGGCAGAGACCCAGTACTTC. Filled out from reference TRBV7-8 and TRBJ2-5, the complete variable domain reads GAGVSQSPRYKVAKRGQDVALRCDPISGHVSLFWYQQALGQGPEFLTYFQNEAQLDKSGLPSDRFFAERPEGSVSTLKIQRTQQEDSAVYLCASSSRGQGAETQYFGPGTRLLVL.

The chain uses TRBV14 and TRBJ1-6; no clear D. Trimming cost V 2 bases and J 8 bases, with 7 bases left between them. Germline V gives CDR1 SGHDN, CDR2 FVKESK. The CDR3 spans 13 residues. CDR3 residues: CASSQRLDSPLHF. DNA for the CDR3: TGTGCCAGCAGCCAAAGATTAGATTCACCCCTCCACTTT.

The rearrangement links TRBV7-9 to TRBJ1-5, with a tentative D call TRBD1 (5 bases). V lost 1 base and J lost 3, with 10 bases in between. This CDR3 region has 15 residues. Germline V gene sequence: CDR1 SEHNR, CDR2 FQNEAQ (reference sequence). This chain's CDR3 is CASSLGQGINQPQHF. The CDR3 DNA reads TGTGCCAGCAGCTTAGGGCAGGGTATCAATCAGCCCCAGCATTTT.

The chain's CDR3 is CASSPSGNEQFF. Written as DNA, the CDR3 is TGTGCCAGCAGCCCAAGCGGGAATGAGCAGTTCTTC. The V gene is TRBV7-8, the J gene TRBJ2-1; D is possibly TRBD2 (6 bases). V was trimmed by 5 bases and J by 7 bases, leaving 9 bases between them. Germline CDR1 SGHVS, CDR2 FQNEAQ. This CDR3 contains 12 residues.

V is TRBV14 and J is TRBJ2-1, with 10 nucleotides matching TRBD1. V was clipped by 5 bases and J by 2 bases; unmatched bases: 6. Looked up from germline, CDR1 is SGHDN and CDR2 is FVKESK. The CDR3 spans 16 residues. This CDR3 reads CASSERQGATYNEQFF. CDR3 nucleotides: TGTGCCAGCAGCGAAAGACAGGGGGCGACCTACAATGAGCAGTTCTTC. Drawing the rest from reference TRBV14 and TRBJ2-1, the complete variable domain is EAGVTQFPSHSVIEKGQTVTLRCDPISGHDNLYWYRRVMGKEIKFLLHFVKESKQDESGMPNNRFLAERTGGTYSTLKVQPAELEDSGVYFCASSERQGATYNEQFFGPGTRLTVL.

The gene calls are TRBV7-6 and TRBJ2-3; 7 bases map to TRBD2. The CDR3 extends over 16 amino acids. Germline values: CDR1 SGHVS, CDR2 FNYEAQ. V was pared by 0 bases and J by 0 bases, with 3 bases of the junction left unmatched. The CDR3: CASSLALAVSTDTQYF. The CDR3 DNA sequence: TGTGCCAGCAGCTTAGCCCTAGCGGTTAGCACAGATACGCAGTATTTT.